The clone carrying this TCR beta chain was picked up many times. The target antigen is unknown. The data belong to a study of early T cells in non-severe SARS-CoV-2 infection. With 4 bases removed from V and 2 bases from J, the gap between germline ends came to 13 bases. This CDR3 contains 15 residues. The V gene's germline CDR1 is SGHRS and CDR2 YFSETQ. TCRdb re-derived calls from the 5' RACE reads in MiXCR, one entry per CDR3 protein. The table includes 25,000 to 30,000 distinct CDR3 sequences, approximately 4.3% detected once. Findings of the study overall: VDJdb-based matching was biased toward anti-spike CD8 responses and missed private and CD4 specificities.

V is TRBV5-1 and J is TRBJ1-3, with D tentatively TRBD1 (5 bases). The sample comprised whole blood. The clonotype originates from an adult who was a healthcare worker with PCR-confirmed SARS-CoV-2 infection or an uninfected control (not recorded which). CDR3 DNA sequence: TGCGCCAGCAGCACGACGCAGGGAGCTGGAAACACCATATATTTT. Translation gives CASSTTQGAGNTIYF.